This T cell receptor (beta chain) stems from a study of kidney transplant recipient with SARS-CoV-2 infection. This clonotype showed up many times. TCRdb ran MiXCR on the reads and lists one entry per CDR3 protein. The sample lists fewer than 250,000 distinct CDR3 sequences; 29% were seen once. Germline CDR1 is SGHTA and CDR2 is FQGNSA. V dropped 5 bases and J dropped 4 bases, with 23 bases sitting between them. The CDR3 runs 17 residues. The rearrangement links TRBV7-2 to TRBJ1-2; D uncertain. The sequencing here drew on a blood sample, taken at baseline and on day 111 from a kidney transplant recipient. This clonotype was obtained from a male patient aged 30 to 40 who had COVID-19 and was a kidney transplant recipient. Some T cells may be graft donor cells. CDR3 sequence: CASSVVSRDGKTYGYTF. The CDR3 region has the DNA TGTGCCAGCAGCGTAGTGAGCAGAGACGGAAAGACCTATGGCTACACCTTC.